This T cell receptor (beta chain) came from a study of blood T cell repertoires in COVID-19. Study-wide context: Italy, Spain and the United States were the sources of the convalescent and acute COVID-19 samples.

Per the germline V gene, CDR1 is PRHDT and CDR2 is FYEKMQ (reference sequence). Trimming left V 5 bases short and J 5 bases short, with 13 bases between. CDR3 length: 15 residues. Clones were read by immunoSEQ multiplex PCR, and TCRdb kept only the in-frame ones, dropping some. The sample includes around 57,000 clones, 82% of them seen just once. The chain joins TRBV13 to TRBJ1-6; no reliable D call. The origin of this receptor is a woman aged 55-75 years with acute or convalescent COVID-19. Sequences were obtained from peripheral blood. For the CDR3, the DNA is TGTGCCAGCAGCCGCCGGAGGGCCAATAATTCACCCCTCCACTTT. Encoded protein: CASSRRRANNSPLHF.